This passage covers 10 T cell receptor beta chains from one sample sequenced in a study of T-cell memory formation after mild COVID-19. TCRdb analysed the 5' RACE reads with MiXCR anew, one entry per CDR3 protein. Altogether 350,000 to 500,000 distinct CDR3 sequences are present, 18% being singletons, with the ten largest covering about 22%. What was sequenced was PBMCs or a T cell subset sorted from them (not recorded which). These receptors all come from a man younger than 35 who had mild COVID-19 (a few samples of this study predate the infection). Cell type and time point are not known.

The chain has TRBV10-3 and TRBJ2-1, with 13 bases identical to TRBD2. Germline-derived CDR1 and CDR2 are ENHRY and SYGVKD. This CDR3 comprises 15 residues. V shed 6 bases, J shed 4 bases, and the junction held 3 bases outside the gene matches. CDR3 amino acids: CAISAGLAGYNEQFF. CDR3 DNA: TGTGCCATCAGCGCGGGACTAGCGGGGTACAATGAGCAGTTCTTC.

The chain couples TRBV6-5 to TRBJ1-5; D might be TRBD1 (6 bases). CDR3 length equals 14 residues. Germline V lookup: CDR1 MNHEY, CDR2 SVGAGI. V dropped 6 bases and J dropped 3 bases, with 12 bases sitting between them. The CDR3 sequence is CASSDGQSNQPQHF. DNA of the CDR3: TGTGCCAGCAGCGACGGACAGTCCAATCAGCCCCAGCATTTT.

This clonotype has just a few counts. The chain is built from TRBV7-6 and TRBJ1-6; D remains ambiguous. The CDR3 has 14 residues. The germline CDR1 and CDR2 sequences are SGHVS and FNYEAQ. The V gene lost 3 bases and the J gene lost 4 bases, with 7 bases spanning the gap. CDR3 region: CASSFGSYNSPLHF. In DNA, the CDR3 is TGTGCCAGCAGCTTTGGCAGTTATAATTCACCCCTCCACTTT.

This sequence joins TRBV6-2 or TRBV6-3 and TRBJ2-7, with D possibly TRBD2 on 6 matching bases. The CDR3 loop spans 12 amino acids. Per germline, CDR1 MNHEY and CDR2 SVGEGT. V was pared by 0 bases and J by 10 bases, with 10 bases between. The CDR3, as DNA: TGTGCCAGCAGTTACTCGGCGGGGCATCAGTACTTC. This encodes CASSYSAGHQYF.

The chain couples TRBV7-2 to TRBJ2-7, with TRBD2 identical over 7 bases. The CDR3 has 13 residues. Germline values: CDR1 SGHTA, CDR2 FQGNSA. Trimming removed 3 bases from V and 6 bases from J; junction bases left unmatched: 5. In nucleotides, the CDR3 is TGTGCCAGCAGCTTCCGGGGGGAGGCCGAGCAGTACTTC. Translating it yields CASSFRGEAEQYF.

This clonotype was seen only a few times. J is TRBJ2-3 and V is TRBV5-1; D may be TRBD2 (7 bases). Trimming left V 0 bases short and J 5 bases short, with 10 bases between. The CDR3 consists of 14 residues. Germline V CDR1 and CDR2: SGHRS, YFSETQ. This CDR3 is CASSLEGGRDTQYF. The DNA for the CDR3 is TGCGCCAGCAGCTTGGAGGGGGGGAGAGATACGCAGTATTTT. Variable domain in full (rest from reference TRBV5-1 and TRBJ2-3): KAGVTQTPRYLIKTRGQQVTLSCSPISGHRSVSWYQQTPGQGLQFLFEYFSETQRNKGNFPGRFSGRQFSNSRSEMNVSTLELGDSALYLCASSLEGGRDTQYFGPGTRLTVL.

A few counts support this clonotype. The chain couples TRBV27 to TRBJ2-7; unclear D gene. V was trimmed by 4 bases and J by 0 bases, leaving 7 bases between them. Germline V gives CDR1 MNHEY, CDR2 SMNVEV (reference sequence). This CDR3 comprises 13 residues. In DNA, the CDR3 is TGTGCCAGCAGTTCCCCTAACTCCTACGAGCAGTACGTC. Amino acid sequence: CASSSPNSYEQYV.

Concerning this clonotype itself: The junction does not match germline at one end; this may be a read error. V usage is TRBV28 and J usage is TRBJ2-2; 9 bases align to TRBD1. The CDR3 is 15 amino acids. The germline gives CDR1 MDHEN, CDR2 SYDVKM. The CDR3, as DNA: TGTGCCAGCAGAGGTCCGGACAGGGGATCCGGGGAGATGTTTTTT. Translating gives CASRGPDRGSGEMFF.

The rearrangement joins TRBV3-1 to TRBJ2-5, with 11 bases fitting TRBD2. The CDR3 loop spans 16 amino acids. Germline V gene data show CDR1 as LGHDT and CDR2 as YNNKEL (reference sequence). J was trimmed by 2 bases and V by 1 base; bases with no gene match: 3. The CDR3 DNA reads TGTGCCAGCAGCCAAGGGCTAGCGGGGGGACAAGAGACCCAGTACTTC. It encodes CASSQGLAGGQETQYF.

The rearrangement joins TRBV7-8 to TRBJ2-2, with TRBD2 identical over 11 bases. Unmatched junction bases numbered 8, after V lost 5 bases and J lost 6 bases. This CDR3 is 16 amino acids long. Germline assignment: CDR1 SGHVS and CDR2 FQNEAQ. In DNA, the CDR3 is TGTGCCAGCAGCCCCTTTCGACTAGCGGGGCCCGGGGAGCTGTTTTTT. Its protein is CASSPFRLAGPGELFF.